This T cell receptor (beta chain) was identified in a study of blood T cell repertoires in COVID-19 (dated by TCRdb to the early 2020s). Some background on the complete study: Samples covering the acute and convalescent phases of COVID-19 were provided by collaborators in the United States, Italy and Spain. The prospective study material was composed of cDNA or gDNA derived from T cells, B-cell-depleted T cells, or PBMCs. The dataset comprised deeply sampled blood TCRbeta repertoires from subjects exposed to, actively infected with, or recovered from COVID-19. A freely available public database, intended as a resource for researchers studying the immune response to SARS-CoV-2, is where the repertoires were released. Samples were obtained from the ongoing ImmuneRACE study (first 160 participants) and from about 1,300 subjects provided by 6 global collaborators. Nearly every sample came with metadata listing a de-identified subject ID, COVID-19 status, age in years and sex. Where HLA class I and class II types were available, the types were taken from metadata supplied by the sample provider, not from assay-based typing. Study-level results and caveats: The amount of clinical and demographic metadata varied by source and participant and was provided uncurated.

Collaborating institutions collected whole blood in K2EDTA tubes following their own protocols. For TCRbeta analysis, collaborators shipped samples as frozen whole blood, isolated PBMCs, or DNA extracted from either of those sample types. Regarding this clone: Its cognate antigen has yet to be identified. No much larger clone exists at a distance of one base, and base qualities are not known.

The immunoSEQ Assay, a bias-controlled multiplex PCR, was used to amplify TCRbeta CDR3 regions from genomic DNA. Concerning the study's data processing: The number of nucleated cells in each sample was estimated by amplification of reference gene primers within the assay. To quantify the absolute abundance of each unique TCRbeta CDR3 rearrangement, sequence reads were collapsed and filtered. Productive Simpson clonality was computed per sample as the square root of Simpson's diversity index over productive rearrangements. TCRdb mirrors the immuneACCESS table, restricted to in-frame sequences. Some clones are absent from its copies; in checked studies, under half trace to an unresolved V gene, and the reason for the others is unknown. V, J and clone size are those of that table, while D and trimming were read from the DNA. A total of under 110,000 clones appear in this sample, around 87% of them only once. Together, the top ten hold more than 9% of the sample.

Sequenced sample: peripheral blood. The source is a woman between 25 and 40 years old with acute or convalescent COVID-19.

The encoded CDR3 is CASSYGGEGTRGYGYTF. The nucleotides read TGCGCCAGCAGCTATGGTGGTGAGGGGACCAGGGGCTATGGCTACACCTTC. In this chain, TRBV5-1 is recombined with TRBJ1-2; TRBD1 is a possible D gene, resting on 6 matching bases. The trim is 3 bases for V and 4 bases for J, with a gap of 22 bases between the germline ends. The germline V gene sets CDR1 to SGHRS and CDR2 to YFSETQ. The CDR3, from cysteine to phenylalanine, totals 17 residues. Of all the DNA, just the CDR3 is kept, 51 bases in frame from base 1.